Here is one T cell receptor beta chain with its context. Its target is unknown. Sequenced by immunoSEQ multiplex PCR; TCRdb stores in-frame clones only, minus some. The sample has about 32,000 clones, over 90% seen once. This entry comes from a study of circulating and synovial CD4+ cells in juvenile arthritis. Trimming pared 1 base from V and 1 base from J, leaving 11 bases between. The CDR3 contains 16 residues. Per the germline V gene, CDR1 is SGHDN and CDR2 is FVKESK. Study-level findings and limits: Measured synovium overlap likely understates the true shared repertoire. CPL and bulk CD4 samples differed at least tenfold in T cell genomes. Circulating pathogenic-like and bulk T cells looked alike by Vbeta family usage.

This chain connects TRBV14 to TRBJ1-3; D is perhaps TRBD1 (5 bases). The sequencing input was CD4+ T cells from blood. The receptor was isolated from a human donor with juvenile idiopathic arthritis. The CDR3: CASSQAPGVSGNTIYF. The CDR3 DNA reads TGTGCCAGCAGCCAAGCCCCGGGGGTATCTGGAAACACCATATATTTT.